This T cell receptor (beta chain) was documented in a study of identical twins. Findings and caveats of the study: The study drew conclusions from cross-sectional statistical analysis, not from following the same donors.

Between the trimmed V and J ends, which lost 1 base and 2 bases, there was a span of 12 bases. Germline assignment: CDR1 SNHLY and CDR2 FYNNEI. The CDR3 spans 15 residues. TCRdb reprocessed the 5' RACE reads with MiXCR, giving one entry per CDR3 protein. This sample has under 250,000 distinct CDR3 sequences, with 6% to 9% found just once. Among all donors, each was a healthy Caucasian. This clonotype was observed a few times. What it binds is not known. These same data were also listed under a study on yellow fever vaccine responses in identical twins.

This clonotype was sampled from a woman aged 18-29 years in good health. The chain carries TRBV2 and TRBJ2-7, with D perhaps matching TRBD2 (6 bases). Sequencing was performed on memory (CD45RO+) T cells sorted from blood. The CDR3 sequence is CASSEEEGRTYEQYF. The CDR3 DNA reads as TGTGCCAGCAGTGAAGAGGAGGGGCGTACCTACGAGCAGTACTTC.